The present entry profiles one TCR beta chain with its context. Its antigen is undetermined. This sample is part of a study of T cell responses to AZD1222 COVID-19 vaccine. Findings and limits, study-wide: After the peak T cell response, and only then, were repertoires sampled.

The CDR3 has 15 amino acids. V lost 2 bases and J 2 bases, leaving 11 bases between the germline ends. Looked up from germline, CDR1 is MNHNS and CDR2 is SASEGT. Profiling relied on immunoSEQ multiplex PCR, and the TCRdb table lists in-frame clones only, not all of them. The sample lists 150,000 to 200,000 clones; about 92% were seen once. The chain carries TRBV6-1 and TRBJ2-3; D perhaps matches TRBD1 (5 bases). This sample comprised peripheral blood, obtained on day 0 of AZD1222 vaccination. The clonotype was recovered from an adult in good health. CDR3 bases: TGTGCCAGCAGTGAAAATGGGGCGGACACAGATACGCAGTATTTT. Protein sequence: CASSENGADTDTQYF.